This T cell receptor beta chain was recorded in a study of metastatic and nonmetastatic thyroid tumors. Background on the study: Blood and tumor or nodule tissue repertoires from malignant and benign thyroid patients were compared.

TCRdb re-analyzed the PCR reads through MiXCR. There are 35,000 to 50,000 clones in the sample; around 20% occur only once, and around 16% lies in the top ten. Findings and limits, study-wide: TCR beta diversity was reportedly significantly higher in malignant thyroid tumors than benign nodules, in blood and tumor.

This CDR3 contains 13 residues. Germline V CDR1 and CDR2: MNHEY, SVGEGT. With 6 bases clipped from V and 7 bases from J, the junction kept 9 bases outside the gene matches. As for this clone: The antigen remains unidentified.

Before thyroid surgery, none of the patients had received any treatment. The origin of this receptor is a female donor with papillary thyroid cancer or a benign thyroid nodule (not recorded which). Some clones in this sample may be carry-over from other donors' samples. This chain connects TRBV6-2 or TRBV6-3 to TRBJ2-7; 7 bases agree with TRBD1. The sample was blood. CDR3 nucleotides: TGTGCCAGCAGGTACGATGGGACAGATGAGCAGTACTTC. The encoded protein is CASRYDGTDEQYF.